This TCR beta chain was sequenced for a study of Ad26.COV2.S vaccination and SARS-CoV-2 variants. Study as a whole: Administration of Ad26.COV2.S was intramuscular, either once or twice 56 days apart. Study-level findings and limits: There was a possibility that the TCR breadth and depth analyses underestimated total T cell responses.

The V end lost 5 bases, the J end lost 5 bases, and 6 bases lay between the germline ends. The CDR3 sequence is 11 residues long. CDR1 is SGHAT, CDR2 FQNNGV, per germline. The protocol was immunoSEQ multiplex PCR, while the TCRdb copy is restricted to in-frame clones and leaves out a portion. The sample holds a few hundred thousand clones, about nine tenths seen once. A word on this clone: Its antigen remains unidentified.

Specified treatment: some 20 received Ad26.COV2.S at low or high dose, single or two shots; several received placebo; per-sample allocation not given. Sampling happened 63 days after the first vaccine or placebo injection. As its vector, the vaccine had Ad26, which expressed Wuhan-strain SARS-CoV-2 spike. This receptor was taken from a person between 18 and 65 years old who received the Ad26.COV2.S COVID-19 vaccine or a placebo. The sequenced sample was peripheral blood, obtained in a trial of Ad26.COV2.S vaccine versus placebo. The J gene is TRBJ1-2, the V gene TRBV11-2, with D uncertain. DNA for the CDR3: TGTGCCAGCAGCGCAAGTTATGGCTACACCTTC. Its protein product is CASSASYGYTF.